The 10 T cell receptor beta chains below were found in one sample sequenced in a study of cytomegalovirus exposure and HLA in healthy donors (dated by TCRdb to about 2017). The library was prepared using the immunoSEQ multiplex PCR assay. The multiplex PCR relied on a mix of 60 forward primers for TCR Vbeta segments and 13 reverse primers for TCR Jbeta segments. Drawn from immuneACCESS, this table holds only the in-frame rearrangements with V and J called that TCRdb kept. Clones are partly lost; checked studies trace under half to an unresolved V gene and leave the rest unexplained. Present in this sample are just over 150,000 clones, over 75% of which were seen just once. Roughly 1.4% of the sample goes to the ten largest clones. Sequencing was performed on PBMCs. The receptors were gathered from a woman aged 25-40 years in good health and CMV-seronegative.

The table lists this clone with a count of one. A read error may account for a junction end that differs from germline. The chain employs TRBV7-9 and TRBJ1-4; 10 bases fit TRBD1. The CDR3 sequence is 14 residues long. CDR1 is SEHNR and CDR2 is FQNEAQ in the germline V gene (reference sequence). The CDR3 region is CSSAGTGDGEKLFF. As DNA, the CDR3 is TGTTCCAGCGCTGGGACAGGGGACGGTGAAAAACTGTTTTTT.

The chain links TRBV5-1 to TRBJ2-1; D not resolved. CDR1 and CDR2 (germline): SGHRS, YFSETQ. V lost 2 bases, J lost 3 bases, and 9 bases lay in between. The length of the CDR3 is 14 residues. The CDR3 protein is CASSLPGYYNEQFF. In DNA form, the CDR3 reads TGCGCCAGCAGCTTACCCGGGTACTACAATGAGCAGTTCTTC.

There are a few counts of this clone. This CDR3 is also generated by other DNA sequences in the sample. This chain joins TRBV9 and TRBJ2-2; 8 nucleotides line up with TRBD1. The V segment lost 4 bases and the J segment 4 bases; nucleotides outside the gene matches: 6. This CDR3 is 15 amino acids long. Germline assignment: CDR1 SGDLS and CDR2 YYNGEE. CDR3 loop: CASSPRQGSTGELFF. CDR3 in DNA: TGTGCCAGCAGCCCCAGACAGGGGAGCACCGGGGAGCTGTTTTTT.

This clone was observed a single time. This chain joins TRBV6-1 and TRBJ1-3, with D possibly matching TRBD1 (5 bases). This CDR3 is built from 14 residues. Trimming took off 1 base at V and 8 bases at J, with 12 bases between the two ends. Germline-derived CDR1 and CDR2 are MNHNS and SASEGT. The CDR3 nucleotides read TGTGCCAGCAGTGAAGGGGGTAAAGGGGACACCATATATTTT. This codes for CASSEGGKGDTIYF.

This clone was counted between two and nine times. The V call is TRBV6-5, the J call TRBJ2-7; 10 nucleotides line up with TRBD1. The germline V gene encodes CDR1 MNHEY and CDR2 SVGAGI. The CDR3 consists of 15 residues. Trimming took 4 bases from V and 5 from J; bases not matched to a gene: 8. CDR3 nucleotides: TGTGCCAGCAGTTCTGAGGGACAGGGGAGGAACGAGCAGTACTTC. This sequence encodes CASSSEGQGRNEQYF.

The J gene is TRBJ2-3, the V gene TRBV4-1; D is perhaps TRBD1 (6 bases). The CDR3 loop spans 15 amino acids. Per germline, CDR1 MGHRA and CDR2 YSYEKL. V lost 4 bases to trimming and J lost 2 bases, with 13 bases between them. CDR3 nucleotides: TGCGCCAGCAGCCCGACACAGGGTTTCACAGATACGCAGTATTTT. Encoded protein: CASSPTQGFTDTQYF.

This clone was seen only a few times. The V gene is TRBV5-8, the J gene TRBJ1-6, with 7 bases aligning to TRBD1. V lost 4 bases to trimming and J lost 5 bases; unmatched junction nucleotides: 9. Germline CDR1 and CDR2: SGHTS and YDEGEE. The CDR3 has 16 amino acids. The CDR3 region is CASSRARGFNNSPLHF. Written as DNA, the CDR3 is TGTGCCAGCAGCCGAGCCAGGGGGTTCAATAATTCACCCCTCCACTTT.

The chain is built from TRBV19 and TRBJ1-1, with TRBD1 identical over 7 bases. CDR1 is LNHDA and CDR2 is SQIVND in the germline V gene (reference sequence). Germline trimming cut 6 bases from V and 0 bases from J; bases unmatched to any gene: 4. The CDR3 runs to 14 residues. DNA for the CDR3: TGTGCCAGTAGGCGGGACAGAATGAACACTGAAGCTTTCTTT. This encodes CASRRDRMNTEAFF.

This clone showed up just a few times. The rearrangement joins TRBV5-1 to TRBJ1-6; no reliable D call. This CDR3 comprises 17 residues. Trimming took off 0 bases at V and 0 bases at J, with 10 bases between the two ends. CDR1 and CDR2 (germline): SGHRS, YFSETQ. The CDR3 DNA follows: TGCGCCAGCAGCTTGGGGCGGCGGAGCTCCTATAATTCACCCCTCCACTTT. The encoded protein is CASSLGRRSSYNSPLHF. Full variable domain (remainder filled in from reference TRBV5-1 and TRBJ1-6): KAGVTQTPRYLIKTRGQQVTLSCSPISGHRSVSWYQQTPGQGLQFLFEYFSETQRNKGNFPGRFSGRQFSNSRSEMNVSTLELGDSALYLCASSLGRRSSYNSPLHFGNGTRLTVT.

The chain uses TRBV5-1 and TRBJ2-5, with 9 bases identical to TRBD2. The CDR3 is 15 amino acids. Germline V CDR1 and CDR2: SGHRS, YFSETQ. The trim removed 0 bases at V and 11 bases at J, leaving 11 bases unmatched. The CDR3 here is CASSLVAGGSREQYF. CDR3 nucleotides: TGCGCCAGCAGCTTGGTTGCGGGGGGGTCGAGGGAGCAGTACTTC.